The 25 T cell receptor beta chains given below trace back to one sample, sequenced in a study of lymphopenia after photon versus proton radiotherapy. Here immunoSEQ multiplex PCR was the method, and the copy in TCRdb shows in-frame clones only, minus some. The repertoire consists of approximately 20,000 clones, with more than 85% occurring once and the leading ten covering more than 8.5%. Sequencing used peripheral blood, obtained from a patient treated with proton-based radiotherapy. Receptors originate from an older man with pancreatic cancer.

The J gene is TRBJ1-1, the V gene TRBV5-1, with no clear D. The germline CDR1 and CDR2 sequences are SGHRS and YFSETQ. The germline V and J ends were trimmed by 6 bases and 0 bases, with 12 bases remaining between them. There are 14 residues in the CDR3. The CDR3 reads CASKVLYMNTEAFF. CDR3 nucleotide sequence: TGCGCCAGCAAGGTTTTATATATGAACACTGAAGCTTTCTTT.

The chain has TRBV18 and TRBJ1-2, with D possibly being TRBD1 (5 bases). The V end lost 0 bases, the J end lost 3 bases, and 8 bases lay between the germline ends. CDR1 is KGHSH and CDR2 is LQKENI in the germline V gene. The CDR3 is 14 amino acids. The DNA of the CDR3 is TGTGCCAGCTCACCACCAGGGGTAGACTATGGCTACACCTTC. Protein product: CASSPPGVDYGYTF.

This CDR3 is CASSLGTVGDTQYF. The CDR3 DNA is TGCGCCAGCAGCTTGGGGACAGTCGGGGATACGCAGTATTTT. V gene TRBV5-1 combines with J gene TRBJ2-3; tentative D call: TRBD1 (6 bases). Germline V gene lookup returns CDR1 SGHRS and CDR2 YFSETQ. The CDR3 extends over 14 amino acids. The V gene lost 0 bases and the J gene lost 6 bases, with 11 bases spanning the gap.

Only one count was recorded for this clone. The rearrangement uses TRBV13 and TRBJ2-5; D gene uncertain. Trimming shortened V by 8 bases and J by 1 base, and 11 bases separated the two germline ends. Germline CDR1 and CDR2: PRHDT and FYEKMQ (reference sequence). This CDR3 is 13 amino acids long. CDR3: CASSHSPQETQYF. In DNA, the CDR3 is TGTGCCAGCTCCCATAGCCCCCAAGAGACCCAGTACTTC.

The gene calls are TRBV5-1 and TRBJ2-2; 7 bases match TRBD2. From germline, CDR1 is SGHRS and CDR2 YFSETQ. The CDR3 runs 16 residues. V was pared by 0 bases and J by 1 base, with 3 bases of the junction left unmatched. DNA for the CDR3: TGCGCCAGCAGCTTGGCTGCTAGCGGGAACACCGGGGAGCTGTTTTTT. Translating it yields CASSLAASGNTGELFF.

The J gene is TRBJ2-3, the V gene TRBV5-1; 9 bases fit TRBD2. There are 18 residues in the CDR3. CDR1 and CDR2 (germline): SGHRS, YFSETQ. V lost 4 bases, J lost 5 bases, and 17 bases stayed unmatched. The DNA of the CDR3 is TGCGCCAGCAGCACCAATGGAGGCGGGAGGGCCGTAGGAGATACGCAGTATTTT. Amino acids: CASSTNGGGRAVGDTQYF.

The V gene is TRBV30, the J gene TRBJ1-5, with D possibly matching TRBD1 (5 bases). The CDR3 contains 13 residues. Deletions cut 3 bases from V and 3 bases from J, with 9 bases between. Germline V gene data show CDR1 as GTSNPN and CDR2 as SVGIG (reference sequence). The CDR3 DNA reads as TGTGCCTGGAGAAGAGGGGACAATCAGCCCCAGCATTTT. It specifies CAWRRGDNQPQHF.

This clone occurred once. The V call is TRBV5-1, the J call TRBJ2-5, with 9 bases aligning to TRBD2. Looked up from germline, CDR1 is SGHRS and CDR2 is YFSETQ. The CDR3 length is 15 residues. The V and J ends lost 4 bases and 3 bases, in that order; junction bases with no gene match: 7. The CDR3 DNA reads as TGCGCCAGCAGCGTTCCTAGCGGGGCTGAAGAGACCCAGTACTTC. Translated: CASSVPSGAEETQYF.

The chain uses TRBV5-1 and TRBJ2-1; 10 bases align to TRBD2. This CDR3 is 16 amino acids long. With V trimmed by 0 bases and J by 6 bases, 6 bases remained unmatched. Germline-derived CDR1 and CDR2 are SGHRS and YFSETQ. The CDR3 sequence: CASSLAPSGSTNEQFF. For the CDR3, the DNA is TGCGCCAGCAGCTTGGCTCCTAGCGGGAGTACCAATGAGCAGTTCTTC.

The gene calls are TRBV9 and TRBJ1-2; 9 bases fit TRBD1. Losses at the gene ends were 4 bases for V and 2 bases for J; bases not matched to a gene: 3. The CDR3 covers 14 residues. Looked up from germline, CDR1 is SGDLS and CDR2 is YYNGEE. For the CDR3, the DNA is TGTGCCAGCAGCCCAGGACAGGGGAACTATGGCTACACCTTC. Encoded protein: CASSPGQGNYGYTF.

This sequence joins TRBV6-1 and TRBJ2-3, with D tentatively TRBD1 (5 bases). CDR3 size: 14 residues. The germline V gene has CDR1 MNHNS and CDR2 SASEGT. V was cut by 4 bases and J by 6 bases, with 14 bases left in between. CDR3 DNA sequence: TGTGCCAGCAGTGGTATAGGGGCATTGGATACGCAGTATTTT. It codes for CASSGIGALDTQYF.

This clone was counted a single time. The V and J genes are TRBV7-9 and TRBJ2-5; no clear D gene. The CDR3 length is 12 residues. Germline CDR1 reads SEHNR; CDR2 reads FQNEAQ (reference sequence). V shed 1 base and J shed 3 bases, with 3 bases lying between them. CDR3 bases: TGTGCCAGCAGCTTAGATAAAGAGACCCAGTACTTC. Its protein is CASSLDKETQYF.

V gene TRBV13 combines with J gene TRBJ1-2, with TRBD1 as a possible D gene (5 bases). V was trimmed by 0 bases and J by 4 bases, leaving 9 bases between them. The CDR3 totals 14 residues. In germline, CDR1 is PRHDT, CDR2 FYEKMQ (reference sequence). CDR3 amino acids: CASSLGRGGYGYTF. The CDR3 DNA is TGTGCCAGCAGCTTAGGGAGGGGCGGCTATGGCTACACCTTC.

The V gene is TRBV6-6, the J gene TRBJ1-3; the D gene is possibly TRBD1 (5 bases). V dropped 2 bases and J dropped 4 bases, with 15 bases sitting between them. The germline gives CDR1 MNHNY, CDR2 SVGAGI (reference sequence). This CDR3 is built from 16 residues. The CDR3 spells CASSYGAARLGNTIYF. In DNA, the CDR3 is TGTGCCAGCAGTTACGGGGCAGCTAGACTAGGAAACACCATATATTTT.

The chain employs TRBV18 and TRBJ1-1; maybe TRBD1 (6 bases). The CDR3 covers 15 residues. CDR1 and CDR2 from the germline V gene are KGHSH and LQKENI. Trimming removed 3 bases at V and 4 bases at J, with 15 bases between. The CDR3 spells CASSPPQGRSTEAFF. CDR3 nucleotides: TGTGCCAGCTCACCGCCCCAGGGGAGGAGCACTGAAGCTTTCTTT.

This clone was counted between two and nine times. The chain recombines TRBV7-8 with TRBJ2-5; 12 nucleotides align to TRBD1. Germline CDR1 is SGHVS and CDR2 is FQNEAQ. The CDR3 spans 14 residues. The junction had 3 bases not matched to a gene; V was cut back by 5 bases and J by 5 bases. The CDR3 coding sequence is TGTGCCAGCAGCGGGGACAGGGGGCCGGAGACCCAGTACTTC. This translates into CASSGDRGPETQYF. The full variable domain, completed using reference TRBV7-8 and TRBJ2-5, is GAGVSQSPRYKVAKRGQDVALRCDPISGHVSLFWYQQALGQGPEFLTYFQNEAQLDKSGLPSDRFFAERPEGSVSTLKIQRTQQEDSAVYLCASSGDRGPETQYFGPGTRLLVL.

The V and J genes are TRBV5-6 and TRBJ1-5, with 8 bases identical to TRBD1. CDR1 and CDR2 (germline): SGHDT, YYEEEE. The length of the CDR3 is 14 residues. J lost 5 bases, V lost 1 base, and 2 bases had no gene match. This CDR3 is CASSLLGQDQPQHF. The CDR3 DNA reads TGTGCCAGCAGCTTGTTGGGACAGGATCAGCCCCAGCATTTT.

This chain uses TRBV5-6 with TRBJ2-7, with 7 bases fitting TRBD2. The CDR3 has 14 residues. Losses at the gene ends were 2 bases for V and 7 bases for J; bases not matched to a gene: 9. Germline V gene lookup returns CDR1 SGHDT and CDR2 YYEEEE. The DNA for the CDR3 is TGTGCCAGCAGCTTCATCGGCCTCGGGAGGGAGCAGTACTTC. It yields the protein CASSFIGLGREQYF.

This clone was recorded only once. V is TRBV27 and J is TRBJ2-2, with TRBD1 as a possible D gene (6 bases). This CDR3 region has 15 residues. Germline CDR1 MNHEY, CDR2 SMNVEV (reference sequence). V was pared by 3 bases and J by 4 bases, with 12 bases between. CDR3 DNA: TGTGCCAGCAGTTTTGTGGGGGCAGGCACCGGGGAGCTGTTTTTT. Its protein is CASSFVGAGTGELFF.

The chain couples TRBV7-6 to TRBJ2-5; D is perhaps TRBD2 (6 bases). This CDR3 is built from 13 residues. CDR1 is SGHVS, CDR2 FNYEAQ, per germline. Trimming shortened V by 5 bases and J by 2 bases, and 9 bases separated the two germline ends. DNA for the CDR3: TGTGCCAGCAGCCCGACTAGTCAAGAGACCCAGTACTTC. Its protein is CASSPTSQETQYF.

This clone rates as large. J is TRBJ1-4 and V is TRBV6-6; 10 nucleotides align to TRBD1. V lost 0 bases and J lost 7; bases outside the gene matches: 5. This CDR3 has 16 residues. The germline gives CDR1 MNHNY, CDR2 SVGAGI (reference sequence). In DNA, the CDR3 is TGTGCCAGCAGTTACTCGATGGGACAGGGGCCTGAAAAACTGTTTTTT. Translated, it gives CASSYSMGQGPEKLFF.

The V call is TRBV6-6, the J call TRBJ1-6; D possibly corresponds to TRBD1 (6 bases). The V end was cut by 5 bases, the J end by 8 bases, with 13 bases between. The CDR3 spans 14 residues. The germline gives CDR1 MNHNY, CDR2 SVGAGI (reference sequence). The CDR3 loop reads CASSMGGVDSPLHF. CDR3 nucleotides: TGTGCCAGCAGTATGGGGGGCGTGGATTCACCCCTCCACTTT.

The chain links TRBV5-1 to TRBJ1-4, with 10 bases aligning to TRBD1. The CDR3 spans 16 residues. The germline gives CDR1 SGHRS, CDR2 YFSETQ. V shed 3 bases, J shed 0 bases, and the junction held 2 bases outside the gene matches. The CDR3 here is CASSSGQGATNEKLFF. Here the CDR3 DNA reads TGCGCCAGCAGCTCCGGACAGGGGGCAACTAATGAAAAACTGTTTTTT. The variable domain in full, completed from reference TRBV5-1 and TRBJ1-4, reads KAGVTQTPRYLIKTRGQQVTLSCSPISGHRSVSWYQQTPGQGLQFLFEYFSETQRNKGNFPGRFSGRQFSNSRSEMNVSTLELGDSALYLCASSSGQGATNEKLFFGSGTQLSVL.

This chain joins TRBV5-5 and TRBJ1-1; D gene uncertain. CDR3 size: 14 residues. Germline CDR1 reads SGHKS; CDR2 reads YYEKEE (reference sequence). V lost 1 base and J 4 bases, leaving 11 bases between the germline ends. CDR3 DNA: TGTGCCAGCAGCTTGAACCAGCCGGGCACTGAAGCTTTCTTT. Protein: CASSLNQPGTEAFF.

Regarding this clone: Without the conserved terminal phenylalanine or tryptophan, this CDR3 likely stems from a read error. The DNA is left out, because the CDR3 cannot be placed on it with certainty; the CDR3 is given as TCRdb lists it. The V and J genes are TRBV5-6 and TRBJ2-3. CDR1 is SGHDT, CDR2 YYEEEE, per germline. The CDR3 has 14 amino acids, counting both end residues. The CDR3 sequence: CASSLASGSSSPDV.